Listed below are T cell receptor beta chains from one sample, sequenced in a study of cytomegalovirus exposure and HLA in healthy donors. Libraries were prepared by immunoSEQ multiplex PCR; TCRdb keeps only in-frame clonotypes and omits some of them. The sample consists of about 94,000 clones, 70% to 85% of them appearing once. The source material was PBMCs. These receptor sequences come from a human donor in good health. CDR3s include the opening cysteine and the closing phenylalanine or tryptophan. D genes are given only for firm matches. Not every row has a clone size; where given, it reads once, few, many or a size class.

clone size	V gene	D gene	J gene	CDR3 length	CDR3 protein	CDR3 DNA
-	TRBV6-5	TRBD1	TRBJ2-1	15	CASSSRDRVANEQFF	TGTGCCAGCTCAAGCCGGGACAGGGTGGCCAATGAGCAGTTCTTC
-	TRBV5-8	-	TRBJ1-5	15	CASSLGTKRGQPQHF	TGTGCCAGCAGCTTGGGAACAAAACGGGGTCAGCCCCAGCATTTT
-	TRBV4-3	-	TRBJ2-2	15	CASSQDQTPPGELFF	TGCGCCAGCAGCCAAGATCAGACACCACCCGGGGAGCTGTTTTTT
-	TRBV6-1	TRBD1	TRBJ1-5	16	CASSDGTGIGNQPQHF	TGTGCCAGCAGTGACGGGACAGGTATCGGCAATCAGCCCCAGCATTTT
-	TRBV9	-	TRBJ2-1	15	CASSVSLVLTHEQFF	TGTGCCAGCAGCGTCTCCCTAGTCCTCACCCATGAGCAGTTCTTC
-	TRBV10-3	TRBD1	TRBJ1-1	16	CAVSPGQGPHNTEAFF	TGTGCCGTCAGTCCGGGACAGGGGCCACACAACACTGAAGCTTTCTTT
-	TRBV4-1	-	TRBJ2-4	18	CASSQGGAMGKGKNIQYF	TGCGCCAGCAGCCAAGGCGGGGCGATGGGGAAAGGCAAAAACATTCAGTACTTC
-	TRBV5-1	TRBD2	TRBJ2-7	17	CASSRGLAGGPNYEQYF	TGCGCCAGCAGCCGTGGACTAGCGGGAGGTCCAAACTACGAGCAGTACTTC
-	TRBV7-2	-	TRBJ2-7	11	CASSLLYEQYF	TGTGCCAGCAGCTTACTCTACGAGCAGTACTTC
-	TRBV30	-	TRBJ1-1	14	CAWSLEVANTEAFF	TGTGCCTGGAGTTTGGAGGTCGCAAACACTGAAGCTTTCTTT
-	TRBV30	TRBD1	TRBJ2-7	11	CAWSIDRVQYF	TGTGCCTGGAGTATAGACAGGGTGCAGTACTTC
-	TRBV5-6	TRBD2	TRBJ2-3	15	CASSPTGGSTDTQYF	TGTGCCAGCAGCCCAACCGGGGGGTCCACAGATACGCAGTATTTT
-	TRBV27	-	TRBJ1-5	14	CASSPRTSNQPQHF	TGTGCCAGCAGCCCCCGGACATCTAATCAGCCCCAGCATTTT
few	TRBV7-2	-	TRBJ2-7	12	CASSLGARIPHF	TGTGCCAGCAGCTTAGGGGCCAGAATTCCCCACTTC
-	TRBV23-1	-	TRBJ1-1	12	CASSPRDTEAFF	TGCGCCAGCAGTCCGAGGGACACTGAAGCTTTCTTT
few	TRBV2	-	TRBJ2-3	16	CASGFQTDYRTDTQYF	TGTGCCAGCGGTTTCCAGACCGACTACCGCACAGATACGCAGTATTTT
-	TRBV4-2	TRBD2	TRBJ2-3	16	CASSSLAGGNTDTQYF	TGTGCCAGCAGCTCCCTAGCGGGGGGAAACACAGATACGCAGTATTTT
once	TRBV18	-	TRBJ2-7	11	CASSARGEQYF	TGTGCCAGCTCCGCCCGGGGTGAGCAGTACTTC
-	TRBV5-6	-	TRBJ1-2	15	CASRETGRAEYGYTF	TGTGCCAGCCGGGAGACTGGCAGGGCAGAGTATGGCTACACCTTC
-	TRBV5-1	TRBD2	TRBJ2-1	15	CASSPGGTSYNEQFF	TGCGCCAGCAGCCCGGGAGGGACCTCCTACAATGAGCAGTTCTTC
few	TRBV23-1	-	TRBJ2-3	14	CASNPGQFTDTQYF	TGCGCCAGCAATCCTGGACAGTTCACAGATACGCAGTATTTT
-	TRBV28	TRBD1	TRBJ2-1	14	CASTRDRGPGEQFF	TGTGCCAGCACCCGGGACAGGGGGCCGGGTGAGCAGTTCTTC
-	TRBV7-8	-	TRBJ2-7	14	CASSFLPGTYEQYF	TGTGCCAGCAGCTTTCTCCCGGGGACCTACGAGCAGTACTTC
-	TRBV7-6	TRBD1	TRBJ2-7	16	CASSPRAGQGSYEQYF	TGTGCCAGCAGCCCACGGGCGGGACAGGGATCCTACGAGCAGTACTTC
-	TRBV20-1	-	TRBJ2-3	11	CSALVGDTQYF	TGCAGTGCCCTGGTCGGAGATACGCAGTATTTT
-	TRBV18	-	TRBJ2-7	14	CASSPRSGAYEQYF	TGTGCCAGCTCACCACGTTCAGGGGCCTACGAGCAGTACTTC
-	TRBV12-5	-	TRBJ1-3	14	CASGLGGPGNTIYF	TGTGCTAGTGGTTTAGGAGGGCCGGGAAACACCATATATTTT
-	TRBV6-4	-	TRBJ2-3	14	CASSDGDIRDTQYF	TGTGCCAGCAGTGACGGGGACATTCGGGATACGCAGTATTTT
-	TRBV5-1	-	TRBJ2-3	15	CASSLSGASTDTQYF	TGCGCCAGCAGCTTGTCTGGAGCATCCACAGATACGCAGTATTTT
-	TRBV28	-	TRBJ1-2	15	CASSSPSIGVSGYTF	TGTGCCAGCAGTTCCCCCTCGATAGGGGTAAGTGGCTACACCTTC
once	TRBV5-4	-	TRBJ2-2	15	CASSPRLENTGELFF	TGTGCCAGCAGCCCCCGACTAGAGAACACCGGGGAGCTGTTTTTT
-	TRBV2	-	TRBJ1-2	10	CATSSNGYTF	TGTGCCACCAGTTCCAATGGCTACACCTTC
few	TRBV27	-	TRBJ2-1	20	CASTFIGGGLLESATSEQFF	TGTGCCAGCACTTTTATTGGGGGAGGTCTCTTAGAGTCGGCAACAAGTGAGCAGTTCTTC
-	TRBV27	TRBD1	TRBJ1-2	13	CASTGTGETGYTF	TGTGCCAGCACCGGGACAGGGGAAACTGGCTACACCTTC
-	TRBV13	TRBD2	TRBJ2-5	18	CASSLALLVGGVQETQYF	TGTGCCAGCAGCTTAGCACTACTTGTGGGGGGGGTCCAAGAGACCCAGTACTTC
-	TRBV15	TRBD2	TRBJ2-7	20	CATSRPHRTSGRAVIYEQYF	TGTGCCACCAGCAGACCTCATAGGACTAGCGGGAGGGCCGTTATTTACGAGCAGTACTTC
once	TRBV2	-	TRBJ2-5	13	CASSGDTQETQYF	TGTGCCAGCAGCGGGGACACCCAAGAGACCCAGTACTTC
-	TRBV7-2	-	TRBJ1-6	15	CASSLWLRLNSPLHF	TGTGCCAGCAGCTTATGGCTCAGACTGAATTCACCCCTCCACTTT
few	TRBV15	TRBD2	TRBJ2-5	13	CATSSLAGETQYF	TGTGCCACCAGCAGTCTAGCGGGGGAGACCCAGTACTTC
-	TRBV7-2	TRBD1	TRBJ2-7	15	CASSLVGQGDYEQYF	TGTGCCAGCAGCTTAGTGGGACAGGGTGACTACGAGCAGTACTTC
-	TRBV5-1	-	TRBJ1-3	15	CASSLEPSSGNTIYF	TGCGCCAGCAGCTTGGAGCCGAGCTCTGGAAACACCATATATTTT
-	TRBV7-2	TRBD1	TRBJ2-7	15	CASSFLGQEAYEQYF	TGTGCCAGCAGCTTTTTGGGACAGGAAGCCTACGAGCAGTACTTC
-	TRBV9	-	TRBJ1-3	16	CASSTSGGSAGNTIYF	TGTGCCAGCAGCACCTCGGGGGGATCAGCGGGAAACACCATATATTTT
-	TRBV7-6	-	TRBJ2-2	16	CASSLYAGSNTGELFF	TGTGCCAGCAGCTTGTACGCAGGGTCGAACACCGGGGAGCTGTTTTTT
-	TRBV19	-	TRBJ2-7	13	CASSIAGNYEQYF	TGTGCCAGTAGTATTGCAGGGAACTACGAGCAGTACTTC
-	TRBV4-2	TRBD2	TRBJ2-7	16	CASSHGTSGIMNEQYF	TGTGCCAGCAGCCATGGGACTAGCGGGATTATGAACGAGCAGTACTTC
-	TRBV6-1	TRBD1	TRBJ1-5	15	CASSSGTGVGQPQHF	TGTGCCAGCAGTTCCGGGACAGGGGTTGGACAGCCCCAGCATTTT
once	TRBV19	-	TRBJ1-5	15	CASSIGARSNQPQHF	TGTGCCAGTAGTATAGGGGCAAGGTCGAATCAGCCCCAGCATTTT
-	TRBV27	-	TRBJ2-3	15	CASSLWSSRTDTQYF	TGTGCCAGCAGTTTATGGTCAAGCCGCACAGATACGCAGTATTTT
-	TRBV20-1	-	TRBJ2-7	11	CSASLSGEQYF	TGCAGTGCTAGCCTTAGCGGCGAGCAGTACTTC
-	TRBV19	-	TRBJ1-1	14	CASSMAAAGTEAFF	TGTGCCAGTAGTATGGCCGCAGCGGGAACTGAAGCTTTCTTT
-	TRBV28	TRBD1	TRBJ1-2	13	CASSLVGGAGYTF	TGTGCCAGCAGTTTAGTAGGGGGCGCCGGCTACACCTTC